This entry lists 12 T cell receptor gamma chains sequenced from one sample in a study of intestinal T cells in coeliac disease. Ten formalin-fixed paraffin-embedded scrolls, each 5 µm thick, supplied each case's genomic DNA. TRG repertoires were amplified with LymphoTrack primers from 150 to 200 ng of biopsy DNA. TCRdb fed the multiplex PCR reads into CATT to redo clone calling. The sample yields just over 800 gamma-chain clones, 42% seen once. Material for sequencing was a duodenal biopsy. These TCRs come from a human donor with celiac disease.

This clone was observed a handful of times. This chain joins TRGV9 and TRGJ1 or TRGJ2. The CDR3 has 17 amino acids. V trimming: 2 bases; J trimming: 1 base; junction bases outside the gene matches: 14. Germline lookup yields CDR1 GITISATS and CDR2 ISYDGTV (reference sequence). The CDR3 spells CALWEAKKLLNYYKKLF. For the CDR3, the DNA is TGTGCCTTGTGGGAGGCCAAAAAATTACTTAATTATTATAAGAAACTCTTT.

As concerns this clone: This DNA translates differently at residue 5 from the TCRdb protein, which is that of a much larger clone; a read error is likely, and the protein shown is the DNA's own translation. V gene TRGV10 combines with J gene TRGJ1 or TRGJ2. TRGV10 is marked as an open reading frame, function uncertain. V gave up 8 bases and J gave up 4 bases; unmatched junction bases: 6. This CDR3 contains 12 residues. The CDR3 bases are TGTGCTGCGTGGGGCTTCTATTATAAGAAACTCTTT. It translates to CAAWGFYYKKLF.

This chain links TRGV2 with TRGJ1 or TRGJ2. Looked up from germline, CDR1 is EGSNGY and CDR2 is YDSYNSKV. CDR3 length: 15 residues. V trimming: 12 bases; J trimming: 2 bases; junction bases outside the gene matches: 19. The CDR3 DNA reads TGTGCCGACCTGGGACGAGCTTTTGATTATTATAAGAAACTCTTT. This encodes CADLGRAFDYYKKLF.

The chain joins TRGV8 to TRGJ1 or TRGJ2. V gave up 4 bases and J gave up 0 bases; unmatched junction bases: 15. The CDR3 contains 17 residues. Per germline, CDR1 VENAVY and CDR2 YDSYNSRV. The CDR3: CATWEESYSSNYYKKLF. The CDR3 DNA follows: TGTGCCACCTGGGAGGAATCGTACAGTTCGAATTATTATAAGAAACTCTTT.

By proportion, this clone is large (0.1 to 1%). CDR3 coding DNA: TGTGCTGCGTGGGATTACCCTCCGTATTCGAATAAGAAACTCTTT. As protein: CAAWDYPPYSNKKLF. J is TRGJ1 or TRGJ2 and V is TRGV10. TRGV10 is flagged as an ORF with uncertain function. The CDR3 is 15 residues long. The ends lost 8 bases at V and 8 bases at J; junction bases unmatched: 19.

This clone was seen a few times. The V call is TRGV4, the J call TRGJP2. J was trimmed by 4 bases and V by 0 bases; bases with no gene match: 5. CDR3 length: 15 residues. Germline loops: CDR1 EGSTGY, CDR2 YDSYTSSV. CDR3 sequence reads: CATWDGQVSDWIKTF. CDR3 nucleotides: TGTGCCACCTGGGATGGGCAAGTTAGTGATTGGATCAAGACGTTT.

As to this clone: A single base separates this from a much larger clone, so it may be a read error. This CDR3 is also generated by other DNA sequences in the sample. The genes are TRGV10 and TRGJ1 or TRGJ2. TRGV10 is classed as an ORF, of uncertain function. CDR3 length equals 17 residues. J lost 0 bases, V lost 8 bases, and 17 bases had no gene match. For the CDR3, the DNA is TGTGCTGCGTGGGAATGTACCCGCGGCTCGAATTATTATAAGAAACTCTTT. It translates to CAAWECTRGSNYYKKLF.

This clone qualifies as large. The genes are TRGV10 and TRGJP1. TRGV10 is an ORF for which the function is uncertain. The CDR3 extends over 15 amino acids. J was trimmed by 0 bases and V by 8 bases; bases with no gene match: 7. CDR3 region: CAAWDLYTTGWFKIF. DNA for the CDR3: TGTGCTGCGTGGGATCTCTATACCACTGGTTGGTTCAAGATATTT.

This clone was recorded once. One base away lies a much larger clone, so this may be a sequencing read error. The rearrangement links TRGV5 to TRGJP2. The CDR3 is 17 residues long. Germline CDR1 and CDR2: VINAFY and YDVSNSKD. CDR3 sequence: CAAWDTKRPSSDWIKTF. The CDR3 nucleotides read TGTGCCGCCTGGGACACCAAGAGGCCTAGTAGTGATTGGATCAAGACGTTT.

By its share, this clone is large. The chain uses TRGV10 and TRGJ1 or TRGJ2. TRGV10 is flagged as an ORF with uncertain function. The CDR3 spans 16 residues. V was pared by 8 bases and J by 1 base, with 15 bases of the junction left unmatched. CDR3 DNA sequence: TGTGCTGCGTGGGGTCGGGATTGCCTAAATTATTATAAGAAACTCTTT. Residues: CAAWGRDCLNYYKKLF.

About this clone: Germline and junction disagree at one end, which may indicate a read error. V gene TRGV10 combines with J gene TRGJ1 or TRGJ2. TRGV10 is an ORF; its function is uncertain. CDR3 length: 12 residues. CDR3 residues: CAAWDKRYRKLF. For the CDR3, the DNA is TGTGCTGCGTGGGATAAGCGGTATAGGAAACTCTTT.

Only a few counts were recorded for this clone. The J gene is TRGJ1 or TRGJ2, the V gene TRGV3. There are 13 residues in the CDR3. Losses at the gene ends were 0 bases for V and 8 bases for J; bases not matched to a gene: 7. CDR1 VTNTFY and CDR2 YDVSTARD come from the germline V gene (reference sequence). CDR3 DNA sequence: TGTGCCACCTGGGACAGGCAAAGGAATAAGAAACTCTTT. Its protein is CATWDRQRNKKLF.